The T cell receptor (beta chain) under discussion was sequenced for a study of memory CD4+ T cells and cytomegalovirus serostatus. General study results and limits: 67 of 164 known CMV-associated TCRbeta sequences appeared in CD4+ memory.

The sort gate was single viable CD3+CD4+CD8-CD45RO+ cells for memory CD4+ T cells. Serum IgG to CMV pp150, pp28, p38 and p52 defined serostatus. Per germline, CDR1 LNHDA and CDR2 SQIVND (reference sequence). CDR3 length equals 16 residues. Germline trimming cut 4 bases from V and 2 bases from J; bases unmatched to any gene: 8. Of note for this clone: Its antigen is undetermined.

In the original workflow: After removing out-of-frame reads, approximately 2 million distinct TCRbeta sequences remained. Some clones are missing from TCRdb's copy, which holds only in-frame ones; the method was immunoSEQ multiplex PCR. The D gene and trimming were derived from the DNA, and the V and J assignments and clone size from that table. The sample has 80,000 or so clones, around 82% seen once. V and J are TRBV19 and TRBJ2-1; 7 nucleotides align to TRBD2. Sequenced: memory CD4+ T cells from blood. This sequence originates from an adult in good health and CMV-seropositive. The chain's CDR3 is CASSRTTLAAYNEQFF. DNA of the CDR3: TGTGCCAGTAGTAGGACCACCCTAGCGGCCTACAATGAGCAGTTCTTC.